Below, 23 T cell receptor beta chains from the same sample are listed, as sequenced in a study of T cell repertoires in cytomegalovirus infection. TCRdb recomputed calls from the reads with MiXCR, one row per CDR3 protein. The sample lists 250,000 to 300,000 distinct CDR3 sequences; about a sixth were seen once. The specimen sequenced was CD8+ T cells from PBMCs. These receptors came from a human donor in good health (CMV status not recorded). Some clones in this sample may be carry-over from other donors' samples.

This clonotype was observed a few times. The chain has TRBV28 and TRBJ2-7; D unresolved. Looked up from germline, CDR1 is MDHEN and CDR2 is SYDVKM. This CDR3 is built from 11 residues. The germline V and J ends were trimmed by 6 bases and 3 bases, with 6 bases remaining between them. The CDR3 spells CASRDGYEQYF. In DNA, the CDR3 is TGTGCCAGCAGGGACGGCTACGAGCAGTACTTC.

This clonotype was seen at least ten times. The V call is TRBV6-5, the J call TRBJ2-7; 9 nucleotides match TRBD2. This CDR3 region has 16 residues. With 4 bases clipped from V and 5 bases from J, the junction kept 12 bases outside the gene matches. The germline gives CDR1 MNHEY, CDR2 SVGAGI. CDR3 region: CASSSGASGARDEQYF. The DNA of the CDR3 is TGTGCCAGCAGTTCCGGGGCTAGCGGGGCCCGGGACGAGCAGTACTTC.

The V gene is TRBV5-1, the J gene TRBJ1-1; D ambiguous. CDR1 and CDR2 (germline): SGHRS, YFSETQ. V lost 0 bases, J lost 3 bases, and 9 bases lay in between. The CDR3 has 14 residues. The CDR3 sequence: CASSLGRSDTEAFF. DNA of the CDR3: TGCGCCAGCAGCTTGGGCAGGTCGGACACTGAAGCTTTCTTT.

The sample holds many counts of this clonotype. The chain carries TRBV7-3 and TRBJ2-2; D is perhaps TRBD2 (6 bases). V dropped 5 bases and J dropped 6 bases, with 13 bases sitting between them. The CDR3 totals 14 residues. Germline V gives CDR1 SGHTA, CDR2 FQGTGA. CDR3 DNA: TGTGCCAGCAGCGCGGGGCTAGCCCCCGGGGAGCTGTTTTTT. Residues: CASSAGLAPGELFF. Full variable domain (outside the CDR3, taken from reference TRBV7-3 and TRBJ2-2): GAGVSQTPSNKVTEKGKYVELRCDPISGHTALYWYRQSLGQGPEFLIYFQGTGAADDSGLPNDRFFAVRPEGSVSTLKIQRTERGDSAVYLCASSAGLAPGELFFGEGSRLTVL.

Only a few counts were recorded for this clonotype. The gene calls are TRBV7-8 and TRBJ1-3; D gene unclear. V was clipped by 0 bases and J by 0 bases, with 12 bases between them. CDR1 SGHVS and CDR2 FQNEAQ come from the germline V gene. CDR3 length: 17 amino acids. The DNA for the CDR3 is TGTGCCAGCAGCTTAGCGCGGGGAGGGTACTCTGGAAACACCATATATTTT. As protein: CASSLARGGYSGNTIYF.

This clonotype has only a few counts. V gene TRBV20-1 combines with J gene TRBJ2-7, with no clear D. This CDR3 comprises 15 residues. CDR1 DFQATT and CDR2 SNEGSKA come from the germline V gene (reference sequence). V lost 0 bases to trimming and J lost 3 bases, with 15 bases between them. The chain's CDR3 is CSARDRSGPDYEQYF. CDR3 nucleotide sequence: TGCAGTGCTAGAGATCGGTCGGGCCCCGACTACGAGCAGTACTTC.

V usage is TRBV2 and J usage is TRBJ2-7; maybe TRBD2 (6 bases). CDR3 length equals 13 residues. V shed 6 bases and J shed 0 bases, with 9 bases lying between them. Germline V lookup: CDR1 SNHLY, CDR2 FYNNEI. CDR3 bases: TGTGCCAGCAGGAGACTAGGCTCCTACGAGCAGTACTTC. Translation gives CASRRLGSYEQYF.

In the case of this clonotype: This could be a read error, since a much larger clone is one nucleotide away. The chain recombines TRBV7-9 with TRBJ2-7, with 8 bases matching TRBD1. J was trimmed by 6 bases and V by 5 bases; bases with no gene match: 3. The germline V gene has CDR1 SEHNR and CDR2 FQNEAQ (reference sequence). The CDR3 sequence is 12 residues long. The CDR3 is CASSRTGIEQYF. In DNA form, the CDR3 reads TGTGCCAGCAGCCGGACAGGGATCGAGCAGTACTTC.

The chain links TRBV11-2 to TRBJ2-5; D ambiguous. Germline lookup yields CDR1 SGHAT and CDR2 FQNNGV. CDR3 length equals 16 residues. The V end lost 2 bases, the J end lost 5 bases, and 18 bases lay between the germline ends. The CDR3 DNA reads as TGTGCCAGCAGCTTATTCCTTGGGGAATTATCGGAGACCCAGTACTTC. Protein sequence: CASSLFLGELSETQYF.

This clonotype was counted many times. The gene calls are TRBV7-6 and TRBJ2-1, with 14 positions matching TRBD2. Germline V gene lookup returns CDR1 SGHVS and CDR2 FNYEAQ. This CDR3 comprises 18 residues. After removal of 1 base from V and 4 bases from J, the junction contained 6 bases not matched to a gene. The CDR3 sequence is CASSLDLGTSGGYNEQFF. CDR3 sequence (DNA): TGTGCCAGCAGCTTAGACCTCGGGACTAGCGGGGGATACAATGAGCAGTTCTTC.

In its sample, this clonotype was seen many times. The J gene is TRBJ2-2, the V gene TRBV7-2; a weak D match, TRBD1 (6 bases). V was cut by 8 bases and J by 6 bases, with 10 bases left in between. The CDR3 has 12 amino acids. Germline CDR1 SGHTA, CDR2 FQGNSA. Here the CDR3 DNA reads TGTGCCAGCCAGGGGCCAGCCGGGGAGCTGTTTTTT. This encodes CASQGPAGELFF.

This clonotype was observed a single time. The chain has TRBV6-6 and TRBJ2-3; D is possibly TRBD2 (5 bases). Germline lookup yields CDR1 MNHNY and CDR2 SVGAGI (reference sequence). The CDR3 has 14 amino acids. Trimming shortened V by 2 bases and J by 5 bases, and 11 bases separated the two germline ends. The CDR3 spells CASSYRGDRDTQYF. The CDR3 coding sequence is TGTGCCAGCAGTTACCGGGGAGACCGAGATACGCAGTATTTT.

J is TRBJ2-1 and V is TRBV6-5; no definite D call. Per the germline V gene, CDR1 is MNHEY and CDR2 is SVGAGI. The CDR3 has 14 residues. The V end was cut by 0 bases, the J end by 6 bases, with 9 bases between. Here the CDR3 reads CASSYSPGPNEQFF. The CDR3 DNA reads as TGTGCCAGCAGTTACTCGCCAGGTCCCAATGAGCAGTTCTTC.

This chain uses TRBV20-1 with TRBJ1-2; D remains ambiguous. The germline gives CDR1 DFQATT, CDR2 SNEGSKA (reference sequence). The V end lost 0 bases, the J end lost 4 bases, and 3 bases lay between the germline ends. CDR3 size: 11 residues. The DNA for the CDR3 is TGCAGTGCTAGAGACGGCTATGGCTACACCTTC. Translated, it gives CSARDGYGYTF.

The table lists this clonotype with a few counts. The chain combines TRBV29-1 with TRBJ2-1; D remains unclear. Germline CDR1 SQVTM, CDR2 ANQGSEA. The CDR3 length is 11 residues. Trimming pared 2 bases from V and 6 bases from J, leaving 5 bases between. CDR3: CSVEPPNEQFF. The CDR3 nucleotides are TGCAGCGTTGAACCCCCCAATGAGCAGTTCTTC.

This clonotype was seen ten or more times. CDR3 bases: TGTGCCAGCAGCCCCGGACCAAACTATGGCTACACCTTC. Translated: CASSPGPNYGYTF. The chain has TRBV12-3 or TRBV12-4 and TRBJ1-2; D gene uncertain. V lost 6 bases to trimming and J lost 2 bases, with 10 bases between them. The CDR3 extends over 13 amino acids.

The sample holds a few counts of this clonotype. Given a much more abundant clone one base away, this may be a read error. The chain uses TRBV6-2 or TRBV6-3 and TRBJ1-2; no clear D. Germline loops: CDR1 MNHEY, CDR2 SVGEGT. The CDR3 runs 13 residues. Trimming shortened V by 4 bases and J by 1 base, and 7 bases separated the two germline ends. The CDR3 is CASSFGNNYGYTF. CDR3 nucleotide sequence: TGTGCCAGCAGTTTCGGGAATAACTATGGCTACACCTTC.

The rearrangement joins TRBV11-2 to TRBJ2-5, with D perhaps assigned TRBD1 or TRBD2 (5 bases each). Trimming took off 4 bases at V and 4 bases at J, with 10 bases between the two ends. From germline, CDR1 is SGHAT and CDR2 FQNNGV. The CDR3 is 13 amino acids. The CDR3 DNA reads TGTGCCAGCAGCTCCCCGGGGCCAGAGACCCAGTACTTC. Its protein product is CASSSPGPETQYF. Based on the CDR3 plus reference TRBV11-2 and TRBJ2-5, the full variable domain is EAGVAQSPRYKIIEKRQSVAFWCNPISGHATLYWYQQILGQGPKLLIQFQNNGVVDDSQLPKDRFSAERLKGVDSTLKIQPAKLEDSAVYLCASSSPGPETQYFGPGTRLLVL.

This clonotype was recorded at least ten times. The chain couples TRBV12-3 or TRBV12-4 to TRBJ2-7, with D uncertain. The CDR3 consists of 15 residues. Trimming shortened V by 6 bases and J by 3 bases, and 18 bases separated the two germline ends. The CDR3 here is CASSSWGSGFYEQYF. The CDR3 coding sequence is TGTGCCAGCAGCTCGTGGGGATCTGGGTTCTACGAGCAGTACTTC.

CDR3 in DNA: TGCGCCAGCAGCCAAGAGGCGAATTCCTTGATGGTAGCGGGGTCCTACGAGCAGTACTTC. Residues: CASSQEANSLMVAGSYEQYF. The V call is TRBV4-1, the J call TRBJ2-7; 8 bases align to TRBD2. There are 20 residues in the CDR3. Germline-derived CDR1 and CDR2 are MGHRA and YSYEKL. Trimming removed 0 bases from V and 1 base from J; junction bases left unmatched: 17.

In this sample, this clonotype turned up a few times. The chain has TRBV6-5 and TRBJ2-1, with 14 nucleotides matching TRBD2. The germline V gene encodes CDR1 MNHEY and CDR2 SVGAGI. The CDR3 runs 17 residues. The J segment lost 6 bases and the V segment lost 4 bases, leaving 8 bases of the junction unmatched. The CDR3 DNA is TGTGCCAGCAGTTCTCGGACTAGCGGGGGGAGTGGCAATGAGCAGTTCTTC. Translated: CASSSRTSGGSGNEQFF.

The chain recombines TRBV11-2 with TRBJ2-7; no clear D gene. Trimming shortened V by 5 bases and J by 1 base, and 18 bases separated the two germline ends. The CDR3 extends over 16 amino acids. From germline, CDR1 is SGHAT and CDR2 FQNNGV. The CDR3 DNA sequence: TGTGCCAGCAGCAAGTACGTGAACCTGGGTTCCTACGAGCAGTACTTC. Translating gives CASSKYVNLGSYEQYF.

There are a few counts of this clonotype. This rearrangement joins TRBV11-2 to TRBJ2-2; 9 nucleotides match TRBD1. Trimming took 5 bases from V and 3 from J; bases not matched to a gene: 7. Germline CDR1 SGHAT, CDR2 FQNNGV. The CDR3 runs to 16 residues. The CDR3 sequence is CASSQTGGGYTGELFF. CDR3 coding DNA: TGTGCCAGCAGCCAAACAGGGGGCGGTTACACCGGGGAGCTGTTTTTT.